The 15 T cell receptor beta chains in this list originate from one sample, sequenced in a study of shared clonotypes between healthy human individuals (TCRdb year 2020). The library came from the immunoSEQ multiplex PCR assay. As stored in TCRdb, this immuneACCESS dataset retains in-frame rearrangements with V and J assigned. A fraction of the clones does not appear; measured against another copy, unresolved V genes explain less than half of the discrepancy, and the remainder lacks a known reason. A total of over 2 million clones appear in this sample, 85% to 95% of them only once. 0.3% to 0.4% of the sample is in the top ten clones. Sequenced: naive CD4+ T cells from PBMCs. The sample's cell subset or site, from its label and the paper: CD45RA+ positively selected. These receptors were taken from a man aged 18 to 35 in good health. Some clones in this sample may be carry-over from other donors' samples.

The gene calls are TRBV5-1 and TRBJ1-3, with D perhaps TRBD1 (6 bases). The CDR3 length is 15 residues. V was cut by 5 bases and J by 0 bases, with 12 bases left in between. From germline, CDR1 is SGHRS and CDR2 YFSETQ. The DNA for the CDR3 is TGCGCCAGCAGGGAAGGGGGAAGCTCTGGAAACACCATATATTTT. It is translated as CASREGGSSGNTIYF.

This rearrangement joins TRBV28 to TRBJ2-3; 7 bases map to TRBD2. J gave up 1 base and V 8 bases, and 6 bases lay outside the gene matches. Germline V lookup: CDR1 MDHEN, CDR2 SYDVKM. This CDR3 is 14 amino acids long. The CDR3 here is CASLSGTRTDTQYF. CDR3 in DNA: TGTGCCAGCCTGAGCGGGACCCGCACAGATACGCAGTATTTT.

The J gene is TRBJ2-5, the V gene TRBV7-2; D remains unclear. Trimming shortened V by 0 bases and J by 2 bases, and 10 bases separated the two germline ends. CDR1 and CDR2 from the germline V gene are SGHTA and FQGNSA. This CDR3 comprises 15 residues. This CDR3 reads CASSLAGQLQETQYF. CDR3 DNA: TGTGCCAGCAGCTTAGCTGGTCAGTTACAAGAGACCCAGTACTTC.

CDR3 protein: CASSPEQYSTGGYTF. The CDR3 DNA is TGTGCCAGCAGCCCAGAACAGTATAGTACGGGTGGCTACACCTTC. The chain combines TRBV7-9 with TRBJ1-2; D is unclear. CDR1 is SEHNR, CDR2 FQNEAQ, per germline (reference sequence). The CDR3 extends over 15 amino acids. Trimming left V 5 bases short and J 7 bases short, with 20 bases between.

The V gene is TRBV7-2, the J gene TRBJ2-2, with 7 bases matching TRBD1. J lost 6 bases, V lost 10 bases, and 11 bases had no gene match. Germline-derived CDR1 and CDR2 are SGHTA and FQGNSA. The CDR3 loop spans 14 amino acids. The CDR3 loop is CATYRDSLAGELFF. In DNA, the CDR3 is TGTGCCACCTACCGGGACAGCCTCGCCGGGGAGCTGTTTTTT.

The chain has TRBV28 and TRBJ2-7; a weak D match, TRBD1 (6 bases). The germline CDR1 and CDR2 sequences are MDHEN and SYDVKM. Trimming left V 7 bases short and J 6 bases short, with 25 bases between. The length of the CDR3 is 16 residues. CDR3 region: CASTPSGQGLAREQYF. The CDR3 coding sequence is TGTGCCAGCACCCCCTCAGGGCAGGGGTTGGCCCGCGAGCAGTACTTC.

This chain joins TRBV5-4 and TRBJ1-2; 7 bases line up with TRBD1. The germline CDR1 and CDR2 sequences are SGHNT and YYREEE (reference sequence). The ends lost 4 bases at V and 4 bases at J; junction bases unmatched: 7. The CDR3 spans 14 residues. This chain's CDR3 is CASSVAQGTYGYTF. The CDR3 DNA is TGTGCCAGCAGCGTGGCACAGGGGACCTATGGCTACACCTTC. Full variable domain (missing parts from reference TRBV5-4 and TRBJ1-2): ETGVTQSPTHLIKTRGQQVTLRCSSQSGHNTVSWYQQALGQGPQFIFQYYREEENGRGNFPPRFSGLQFPNYSSELNVNALELDDSALYLCASSVAQGTYGYTFGSGTRLTVV.

The chain employs TRBV5-6 and TRBJ2-2; TRBD2 might be the D (6 bases). The length of the CDR3 is 15 residues. Germline V gene sequence: CDR1 SGHDT, CDR2 YYEEEE. V was trimmed by 0 bases and J by 3 bases, leaving 9 bases between them. As DNA, the CDR3 is TGTGCCAGCAGCTTGGAGACTAGTGACACCGGGGAGCTGTTTTTT. This codes for CASSLETSDTGELFF.

In this sample, this clone turned up a few times. The chain recombines TRBV4-2 with TRBJ1-1, with a weak D call TRBD1 (5 bases). Germline CDR1 is LGHNA and CDR2 is YNFKEQ. CDR3 length equals 17 residues. V was clipped by 1 base and J by 1 base, with 16 bases between them. Written as DNA, the CDR3 is TGTGCCAGCAGCCAAGTTTGGGGGACGGCAGAGAACACTGAAGCTTTCTTT. This encodes CASSQVWGTAENTEAFF.

This chain joins TRBV2 and TRBJ2-1; D gene uncertain. Looked up from germline, CDR1 is SNHLY and CDR2 is FYNNEI. Trimming left V 6 bases short and J 4 bases short, with 19 bases between. This CDR3 spans 16 amino acids. Here the CDR3 DNA reads TGTGCCAGCAGGAGGACGGGTACGGGCGCGTACAATGAGCAGTTCTTC. It translates to CASRRTGTGAYNEQFF.

The chain recombines TRBV28 with TRBJ1-2, with a tentative D call TRBD1 (5 bases). Trimming left V 2 bases short and J 8 bases short, with 24 bases between. The CDR3 extends over 17 amino acids. Germline CDR1 MDHEN, CDR2 SYDVKM. The CDR3 loop is CASSLSHTGRIYGGYTF. CDR3 bases: TGTGCCAGCAGTTTAAGCCACACGGGACGGATTTATGGCGGCTACACCTTC.

The chain has TRBV28 and TRBJ1-5, with a tentative D call TRBD1 (5 bases). This CDR3 is 16 amino acids long. CDR1 is MDHEN, CDR2 SYDVKM, per germline. Trimming pared 3 bases from V and 4 bases from J, leaving 16 bases between. Here the CDR3 reads CASSFVGMGGNQPQHF. The CDR3, as DNA: TGTGCCAGCAGTTTCGTGGGGATGGGGGGGAATCAGCCCCAGCATTTT. The full variable domain, in which reference TRBV28 and TRBJ1-5 provide the parts outside the CDR3, is DVKVTQSSRYLVKRTGEKVFLECVQDMDHENMFWYRQDPGLGLRLIYFSYDVKMKEKGDIPEGYSVSREKKERFSLILESASTNQTSMYLCASSFVGMGGNQPQHFGDGTRLSIL.

The rearrangement uses TRBV4-1 and TRBJ2-3, with a tentative D call TRBD2 (6 bases). The V end was cut by 4 bases, the J end by 6 bases, with 14 bases between. This CDR3 is built from 14 residues. CDR1 and CDR2 (germline): MGHRA, YSYEKL. CDR3 amino acids: CASSLAAWRDTQYF. The CDR3 nucleotides are TGCGCCAGCAGCCTAGCGGCCTGGAGGGATACGCAGTATTTT.

The V and J genes are TRBV7-2 and TRBJ1-3; 7 bases map to TRBD1. The V gene end was trimmed by 2 bases and the J gene end by 0 bases; junction bases not matched to a gene: 4. Per germline, CDR1 SGHTA and CDR2 FQGNSA. CDR3 length equals 16 residues. CDR3 amino acids: CASSLTGASSGNTIYF. The CDR3 DNA reads TGTGCCAGCAGCTTAACAGGGGCTAGCTCTGGAAACACCATATATTTT.

The rearrangement uses TRBV11-2 and TRBJ2-1, with TRBD1 matching over 11 bases. With 3 bases clipped from V and 13 bases from J, the junction kept 14 bases outside the gene matches. In germline, CDR1 is SGHAT, CDR2 FQNNGV. This CDR3 contains 16 residues. CDR3 nucleotide sequence: TGTGCCAGCAGCTTGGTCAGGACAGGGGGCCGGGGAAAACAGTTCTTC. Translating it yields CASSLVRTGGRGKQFF.